One T cell receptor beta chain is described in this entry. This specimen comes from a study of technical replicates of blood from a few donors. Produced via immunoSEQ multiplex PCR; TCRdb's table is partial and in-frame only. The sample includes 90,000 or so clones, 95% of them seen just once. The germline V gene encodes CDR1 SGHVS and CDR2 FNYEAQ. The CDR3 is 15 residues long. V was clipped by 5 bases and J by 1 base, with 11 bases between them. V and J are TRBV7-6 and TRBJ2-2; D unresolved. The source material was T cells isolated from PBMCs. The receptor comes from a human donor in good health. The CDR3 DNA sequence: TGTGCCAGCAGCGTGGGCAGATGGAACACCGGGGAGCTGTTTTTT. Protein: CASSVGRWNTGELFF.